This passage covers 20 T cell receptor beta chains from one sample sequenced in a study of cytomegalovirus exposure and HLA in healthy donors. The PCR employed 60 Vbeta primers together with 13 Jbeta primers. Here immunoSEQ multiplex PCR was the method, and the copy in TCRdb shows in-frame clones only, minus some. This sample has some 180,000 clones, with approximately 85% found just once. The sequencing input was PBMCs. The receptors stem from a woman in her forties or fifties in good health and CMV-seronegative.

This clone was picked up a small number of times. The J gene is TRBJ2-5, the V gene TRBV11-2; weak D call: TRBD2 (5 bases). Germline V gives CDR1 SGHAT, CDR2 FQNNGV. CDR3 length: 12 residues. CDR3 loop: CASGPGRETQYF. The DNA for the CDR3 is TGTGCTTCGGGTCCGGGGAGAGAGACCCAGTACTTC.

V gene TRBV5-8 combines with J gene TRBJ2-2; TRBD1 is a possible D gene (5 bases). Per germline, CDR1 SGHTS and CDR2 YDEGEE. The V end lost 3 bases, the J end lost 7 bases, and 7 bases lay between the germline ends. CDR3 length: 12 amino acids. CDR3 DNA sequence: TGTGCCAGCAGCTGGGGCCACGGGGAGCTGTTTTTT. Its translation: CASSWGHGELFF.

This chain joins TRBV6-4 and TRBJ1-1; possibly TRBD1 for D (5 bases). This CDR3 contains 15 residues. Trimming took off 6 bases at V and 4 bases at J, with 18 bases between the two ends. Germline CDR1 and CDR2: MRHNA and SNTAGT. The CDR3 protein is CASRAFQGRGTEAFF. The CDR3 DNA follows: TGTGCCAGCAGAGCCTTTCAGGGAAGAGGCACTGAAGCTTTCTTT.

The rearrangement joins TRBV7-2 to TRBJ2-1, with 14 bases matching TRBD2. The CDR3 spans 15 residues. In germline, CDR1 is SGHTA, CDR2 FQGNSA. Trimming took 7 bases from V and 8 from J; bases not matched to a gene: 7. CDR3 DNA: TGTGCCAGCATCCTGACTAGCGGGAGGGCCCATGAGCAGTTCTTC. Its translation: CASILTSGRAHEQFF.

The gene calls are TRBV19 and TRBJ2-3; the match to TRBD2 covers 11 bases. Germline CDR1 is LNHDA and CDR2 is SQIVND (reference sequence). Germline trimming cut 9 bases from V and 2 bases from J; bases unmatched to any gene: 4. This CDR3 has 14 amino acids. CDR3 sequence (DNA): TGTGCCAGCCGACTAGCGGGAACCACAGATACGCAGTATTTT. It translates to CASRLAGTTDTQYF.

V and J are TRBV10-3 and TRBJ1-1; 12 positions match TRBD1. The CDR3 is 16 amino acids. V dropped 6 bases and J dropped 5; count of bases not matched to a gene: 10. Germline V gene sequence: CDR1 ENHRY, CDR2 SYGVKD. The CDR3 spells CAIRTSGQGAKTEAFF. The DNA for the CDR3 is TGTGCCATCAGGACCTCGGGACAGGGGGCGAAAACTGAAGCTTTCTTT.

CDR3 residues: CASSLSEGVYGYTF. CDR3 sequence (DNA): TGTGCCAGCAGCTTGTCAGAGGGGGTCTATGGCTACACCTTC. V and J are TRBV5-5 and TRBJ1-2, with D possibly being TRBD1 (6 bases). Trimming removed 1 base at V and 4 bases at J, with 11 bases between. The V gene's germline CDR1 is SGHKS and CDR2 YYEKEE (reference sequence). The length of the CDR3 is 14 residues.

This chain links TRBV7-2 with TRBJ2-7; 11 bases line up with TRBD2. V lost 4 bases and J lost 3; bases outside the gene matches: 8. Germline loops: CDR1 SGHTA, CDR2 FQGNSA. This CDR3 contains 16 residues. This CDR3 reads CASSSIAGGPGYEQYF. For the CDR3, the DNA is TGTGCCAGCAGCTCCATAGCGGGAGGGCCGGGCTACGAGCAGTACTTC.

In this sample, this clone turned up once. V and J are TRBV27 and TRBJ1-1; D perhaps matches TRBD1 (6 bases). V dropped 5 bases and J dropped 0 bases, with 13 bases sitting between them. This CDR3 spans 15 amino acids. CDR1 is MNHEY and CDR2 is SMNVEV in the germline V gene (reference sequence). For the CDR3, the DNA is TGTGCCAGCAGTCAAGGGACAATAATGAACACTGAAGCTTTCTTT. As protein: CASSQGTIMNTEAFF.

The V gene is TRBV27, the J gene TRBJ1-5; 9 bases align to TRBD1. Per the germline V gene, CDR1 is MNHEY and CDR2 is SMNVEV (reference sequence). The J segment lost 0 bases and the V segment lost 3 bases, leaving 9 bases of the junction unmatched. This CDR3 contains 18 residues. The CDR3 here is CASSFRRDRDNSNQPQHF. The DNA for the CDR3 is TGTGCCAGCAGTTTTCGACGGGACAGGGACAATAGCAATCAGCCCCAGCATTTT.

The rearrangement uses TRBV19 and TRBJ2-1, with 9 nucleotides matching TRBD2. This CDR3 is built from 16 residues. The germline V gene has CDR1 LNHDA and CDR2 SQIVND (reference sequence). V shed 5 bases and J 6 bases; nucleotides not matched to a gene: 11. CDR3 bases: TGTGCCAGTAGTCCGCCGTCGCGGGAGGGCACCAATGAGCAGTTCTTC. The encoded protein is CASSPPSREGTNEQFF.

This chain connects TRBV5-1 to TRBJ2-1; 8 bases are a match to TRBD2. This CDR3 has 15 residues. Germline V gives CDR1 SGHRS, CDR2 YFSETQ. The ends lost 0 bases at V and 5 bases at J; junction bases unmatched: 4. CDR3 DNA sequence: TGCGCCAGCAGCTTGGAGGGCGGGAGGAACAATGAGCAGTTCTTC. This encodes CASSLEGGRNNEQFF.

This clone was seen only once. This chain uses TRBV19 with TRBJ2-7, with 7 bases identical to TRBD1. CDR3 length equals 15 residues. In germline, CDR1 is LNHDA, CDR2 SQIVND (reference sequence). V was clipped by 6 bases and J by 5 bases; unmatched bases: 13. The DNA for the CDR3 is TGTGCCAGTAGCGGTGGACCGACAGGGCACCACGAGCAGTACTTC. It yields the protein CASSGGPTGHHEQYF.

The V call is TRBV30, the J call TRBJ2-5, with 7 bases identical to TRBD2. Germline-derived CDR1 and CDR2 are GTSNPN and SVGIG (reference sequence). CDR3 length: 14 residues. V dropped 2 bases and J dropped 2; count of bases not matched to a gene: 5. CDR3 in DNA: TGTGCCTGGAGTTCCCTAGCGGATCAAGAGACCCAGTACTTC. Protein sequence: CAWSSLADQETQYF.

The V call is TRBV5-1, the J call TRBJ1-1; a possible D gene is TRBD1 (5 bases). V lost 0 bases and J lost 0, with 12 bases in between. The length of the CDR3 is 16 residues. Per germline, CDR1 SGHRS and CDR2 YFSETQ. The CDR3 nucleotides are TGCGCCAGCAGCTTGGGGTCAGGGTGGATGAACACTGAAGCTTTCTTT. Protein: CASSLGSGWMNTEAFF.

The gene calls are TRBV6-5 and TRBJ2-5; 9 nucleotides line up with TRBD1. CDR3 length: 11 residues. Per germline, CDR1 MNHEY and CDR2 SVGAGI. With 8 bases clipped from V and 11 bases from J, the junction kept 6 bases outside the gene matches. CDR3 coding DNA: TGTGCCAGCGGACAGGGGAGAGAGCAGTACTTC. Residues: CASGQGREQYF.

The rearrangement joins TRBV27 to TRBJ2-3, with TRBD2 matching over 10 bases. The CDR3 covers 14 residues. Trimming at V came to 7 bases and at J to 4 bases, leaving 5 bases not matched to a gene. CDR1 is MNHEY, CDR2 SMNVEV, per germline (reference sequence). The DNA for the CDR3 is TGTGCCAGCACGGGGCTAGCGGGAGCAGATACGCAGTATTTT. The encoded protein is CASTGLAGADTQYF.

The rearrangement links TRBV28 to TRBJ1-2; TRBD1 aligns across 7 bases. This CDR3 has 14 residues. The germline CDR1 and CDR2 sequences are MDHEN and SYDVKM. V lost 8 bases to trimming and J lost 8 bases; unmatched junction nucleotides: 14. The CDR3 DNA follows: TGTGCCAGCTCCCCGGGACAGAGAAGAGAGGGCTACACCTTC. This gives the protein CASSPGQRREGYTF.

This clone was counted between two and nine times. The rearrangement joins TRBV5-1 to TRBJ2-5, with a possible D match to TRBD2 (5 bases). Germline V gene lookup returns CDR1 SGHRS and CDR2 YFSETQ. The CDR3 is made up of 14 amino acids. Trimming removed 0 bases from V and 2 bases from J, with 8 bases in between. Here the CDR3 reads CASSLAGGQETQYF. DNA for the CDR3: TGCGCCAGCAGCTTGGCCGGCGGGCAAGAGACCCAGTACTTC.

The chain combines TRBV9 with TRBJ2-1, with TRBD2 matching 7 bases. This CDR3 is built from 14 residues. Germline assignment: CDR1 SGDLS and CDR2 YYNGEE. The junction had 7 bases not matched to a gene; V was cut back by 4 bases and J by 6 bases. The CDR3 region has the DNA TGTGCCAGCAGCCCCACGGCGGGAGCCAATGAGCAGTTCTTC. Translating gives CASSPTAGANEQFF.